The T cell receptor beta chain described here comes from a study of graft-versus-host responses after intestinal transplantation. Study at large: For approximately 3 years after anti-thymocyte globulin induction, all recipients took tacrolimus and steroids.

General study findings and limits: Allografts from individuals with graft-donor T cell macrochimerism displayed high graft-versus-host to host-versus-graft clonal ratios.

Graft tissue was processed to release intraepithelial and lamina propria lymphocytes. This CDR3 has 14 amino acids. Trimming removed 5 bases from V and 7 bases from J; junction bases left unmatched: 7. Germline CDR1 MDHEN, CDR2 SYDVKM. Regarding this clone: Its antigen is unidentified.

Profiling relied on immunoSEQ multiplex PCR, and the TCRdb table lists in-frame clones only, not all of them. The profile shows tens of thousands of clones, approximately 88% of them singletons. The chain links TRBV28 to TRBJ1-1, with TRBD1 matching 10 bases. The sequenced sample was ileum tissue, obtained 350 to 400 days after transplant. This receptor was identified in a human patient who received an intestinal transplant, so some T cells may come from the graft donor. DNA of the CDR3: TGTGCCAGCAGTCGTCCCGGGACAGGGGATGAAGCTTTCTTT. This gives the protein CASSRPGTGDEAFF.